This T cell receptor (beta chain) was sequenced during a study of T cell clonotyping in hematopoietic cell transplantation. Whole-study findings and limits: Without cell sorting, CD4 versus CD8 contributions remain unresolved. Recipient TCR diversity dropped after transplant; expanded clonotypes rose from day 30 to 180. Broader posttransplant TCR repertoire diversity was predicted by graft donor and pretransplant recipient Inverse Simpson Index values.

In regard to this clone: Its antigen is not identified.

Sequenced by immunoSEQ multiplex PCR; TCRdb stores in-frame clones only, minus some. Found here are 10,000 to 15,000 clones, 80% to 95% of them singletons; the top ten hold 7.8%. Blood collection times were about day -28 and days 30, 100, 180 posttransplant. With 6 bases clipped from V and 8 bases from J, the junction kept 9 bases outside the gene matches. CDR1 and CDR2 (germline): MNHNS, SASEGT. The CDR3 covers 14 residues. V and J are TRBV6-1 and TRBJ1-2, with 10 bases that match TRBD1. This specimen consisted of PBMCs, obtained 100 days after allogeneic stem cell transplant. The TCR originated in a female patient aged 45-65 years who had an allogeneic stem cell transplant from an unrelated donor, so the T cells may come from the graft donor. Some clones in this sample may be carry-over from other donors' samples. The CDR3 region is CASRKSGQGYGYTF. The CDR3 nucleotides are TGTGCCAGCAGGAAATCGGGACAGGGGTACGGCTACACCTTC.